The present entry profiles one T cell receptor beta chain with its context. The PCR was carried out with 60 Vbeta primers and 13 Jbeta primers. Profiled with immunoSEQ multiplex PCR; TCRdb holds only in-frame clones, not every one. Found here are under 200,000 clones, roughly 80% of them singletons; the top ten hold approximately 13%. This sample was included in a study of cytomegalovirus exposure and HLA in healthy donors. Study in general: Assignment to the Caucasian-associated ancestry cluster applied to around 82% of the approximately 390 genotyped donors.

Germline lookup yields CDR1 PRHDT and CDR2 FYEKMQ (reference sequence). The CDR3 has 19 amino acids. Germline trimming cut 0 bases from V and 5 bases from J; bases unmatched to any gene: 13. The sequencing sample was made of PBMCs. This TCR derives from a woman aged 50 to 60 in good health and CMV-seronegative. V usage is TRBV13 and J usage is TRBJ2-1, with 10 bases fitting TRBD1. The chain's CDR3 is CASSLGRGIGDRGDNEQFF. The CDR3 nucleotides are TGTGCCAGCAGCTTAGGTCGGGGAATTGGGGACAGGGGCGACAATGAGCAGTTCTTC.